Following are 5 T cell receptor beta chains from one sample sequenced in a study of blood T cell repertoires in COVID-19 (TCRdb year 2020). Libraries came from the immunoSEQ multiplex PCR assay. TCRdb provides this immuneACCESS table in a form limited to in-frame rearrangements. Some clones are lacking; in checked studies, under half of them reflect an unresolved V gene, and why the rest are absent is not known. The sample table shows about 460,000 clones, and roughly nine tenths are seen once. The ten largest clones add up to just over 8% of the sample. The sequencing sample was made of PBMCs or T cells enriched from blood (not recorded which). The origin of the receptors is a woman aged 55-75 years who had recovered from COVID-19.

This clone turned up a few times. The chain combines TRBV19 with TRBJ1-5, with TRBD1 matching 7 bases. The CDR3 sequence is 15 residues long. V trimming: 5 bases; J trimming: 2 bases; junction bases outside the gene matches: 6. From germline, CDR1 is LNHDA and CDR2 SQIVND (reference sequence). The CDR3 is CASSPQTGGNQPQHF. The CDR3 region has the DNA TGTGCCAGTAGTCCCCAAACAGGGGGCAATCAGCCCCAGCATTTT.

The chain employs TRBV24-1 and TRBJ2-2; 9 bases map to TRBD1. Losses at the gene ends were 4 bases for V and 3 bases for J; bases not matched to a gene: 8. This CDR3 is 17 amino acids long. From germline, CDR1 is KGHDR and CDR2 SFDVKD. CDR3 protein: CATSEHTGGEDTGELFF. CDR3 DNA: TGTGCCACCAGTGAACACACAGGGGGCGAGGACACCGGGGAGCTGTTTTTT.

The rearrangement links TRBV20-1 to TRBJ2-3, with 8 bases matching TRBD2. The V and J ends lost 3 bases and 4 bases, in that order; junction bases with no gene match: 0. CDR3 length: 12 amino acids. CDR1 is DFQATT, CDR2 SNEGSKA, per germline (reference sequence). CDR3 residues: CSASSGADTQYF. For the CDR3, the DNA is TGCAGTGCTAGTAGCGGGGCAGATACGCAGTATTTT.

In DNA form, the CDR3 reads TGTGCCAGTAGTCCAATAACAGGGGACCACACTGAAGCTTTCTTT. Protein: CASSPITGDHTEAFF. The chain recombines TRBV19 with TRBJ1-1; TRBD1 aligns across 7 bases. V was pared by 5 bases and J by 3 bases, with 9 bases of the junction left unmatched. The V gene's germline CDR1 is LNHDA and CDR2 SQIVND (reference sequence). This CDR3 comprises 15 residues. The entire variable domain, with the rest obtained from reference TRBV19 and TRBJ1-1, is as follows: DGGITQSPKYLFRKEGQNVTLSCEQNLNHDAMYWYRQDPGQGLRLIYYSQIVNDFQKGDIAEGYSVSREKKESFPLTVTSAQKNPTAFYLCASSPITGDHTEAFFGQGTRLTVV.

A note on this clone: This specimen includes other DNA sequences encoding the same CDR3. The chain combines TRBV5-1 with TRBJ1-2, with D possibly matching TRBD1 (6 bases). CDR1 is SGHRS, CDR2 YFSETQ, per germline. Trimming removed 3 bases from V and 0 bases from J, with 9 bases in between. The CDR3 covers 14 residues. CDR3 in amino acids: CASSSRTANYGYTF. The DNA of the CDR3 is TGCGCCAGCAGCTCCAGGACAGCTAACTATGGCTACACCTTC.